This section outlines one T cell receptor (beta chain) sequence together with its context. Antigen: not known. Germline is not matched at one junction end, which may reflect a read error. MiXCR, applied by TCRdb to the reads, yields one record per CDR3 protein. The table records hundreds of thousands of distinct CDR3 sequences, approximately 31% of them present only once. From germline, CDR1 is SGHVT and CDR2 SQSDAQ. The CDR3 is 13 amino acids. This entry comes from a study of T cell repertoires in cytomegalovirus infection. Study results and limitations: Predominance within the ex vivo response was attributable to HLA-C-restricted CMV-specific TCR beta clonotypes.

This clonotype was obtained from a human donor in good health (CMV status not recorded). Some clones in this sample may be carry-over from other donors' samples. Sequencing was performed on PBMCs. The chain carries TRBV7-4 and TRBJ2-7; D is possibly TRBD1 (6 bases). The CDR3 spells CGSSFYRDTEQYF. CDR3 DNA: TGTGGCAGCAGCTTTTACCGGGACACCGAGCAGTACTTC.